These 27 T cell receptor beta chains were sequenced from one sample in a study of CXCR3-negative and CXCR3-positive naive CD8 T cells. General observations from the study: CXCR3-negative naive cells had less hydrophobic TRB CDR3s than did CXCR3-positive naive cells.

These TCRs' antigens remain unknown. The authors made the TRB cDNA libraries by 5' RACE using UMI labels. TCRdb re-called the 5' RACE reads; every CDR3 protein appears as one record, without DNA. Recorded for this sample: fewer than 140,000 distinct CDR3 sequences. Sequenced material: naive CXCR3+ CD8+ T cells from blood. Subset described: CD45RO-CCR7+CD27+CD95- naive CD8+ T cells expressing CXCR3 (TNR3+). Receptors were obtained from a human donor in good health. Some clones in this sample may be carry-over from other donors' samples.

The CDR3 loop reads CASSVGTAHNEQFF. V is TRBV9 and J is TRBJ2-1; TCRdb's D call of TRBD1 is untestable without DNA. Germline V gene lookup returns CDR1 SGDLS and CDR2 YYNGEE. This CDR3 region has 14 residues.

The CDR3 is CASTGPLSGGYNEQFF. The chain joins TRBV5-6 to TRBJ2-1; the TCRdb call, TRBD1, lacks DNA for checking. The CDR3 spans 16 residues. Looked up from germline, CDR1 is SGHDT and CDR2 is YYEEEE. The whole variable domain, filled in from reference TRBV5-6 and TRBJ2-1, reads DAGVTQSPTHLIKTRGQQVTLRCSPKSGHDTVSWYQQALGQGPQFIFQYYEEEERQRGNFPDRFSGHQFPNYSSELNVNALLLGDSALYLCASTGPLSGGYNEQFFGPGTRLTVL.

V and J are TRBV9 and TRBJ2-7; TCRdb designates TRBD1, a call that cannot be tested without DNA. There are 14 residues in the CDR3. Germline-derived CDR1 and CDR2 are SGDLS and YYNGEE. The CDR3 loop reads CASSAGDRNYEQYF.

The chain combines TRBV2 with TRBJ2-3; the TRBD1 assignment by TCRdb is unverifiable without DNA. Germline CDR1 SNHLY, CDR2 FYNNEI. The CDR3 runs to 15 residues. The CDR3 here is CASRLQGPSTDTQYF.

CDR3 sequence: CSVQGGYILAGVVHNEQFF. This chain links TRBV29-1 with TRBJ2-1; TCRdb outputs TRBD2, but without DNA this stays unchecked. CDR3 length equals 19 residues. Germline V gene data show CDR1 as SQVTM and CDR2 as ANQGSEA.

This rearrangement joins TRBV6-6 to TRBJ1-3. The CDR3 contains 14 residues. CDR1 MNHNY and CDR2 SVGAGI come from the germline V gene (reference sequence). The CDR3 loop reads CASSYTASGNTIYF.

The CDR3 region is CASILSLGNVYEQYF. V usage is TRBV28 and J usage is TRBJ2-7; the D gene TCRdb calls, TRBD1, cannot be checked with no DNA. Germline V gives CDR1 MDHEN, CDR2 SYDVKM. The CDR3 is 15 amino acids. The full variable domain, in which reference TRBV28 and TRBJ2-7 provide the parts outside the CDR3, is DVKVTQSSRYLVKRTGEKVFLECVQDMDHENMFWYRQDPGLGLRLIYFSYDVKMKEKGDIPEGYSVSREKKERFSLILESASTNQTSMYLCASILSLGNVYEQYFGPGTRLTVT.

CDR3 sequence reads: CASSTGTVPYNEQFF. The genes are TRBV7-9 and TRBJ2-1; TCRdb outputs TRBD2, but without DNA this stays unchecked. Per germline, CDR1 SEHNR and CDR2 FQNEAQ (reference sequence). The CDR3 extends over 15 amino acids.

The chain combines TRBV12-3 or TRBV12-4 with TRBJ2-3; TCRdb's D call, TRBD1, is unchecked because there is no DNA. The CDR3 contains 16 residues. CDR3 in amino acids: CASSSQGAWGTDTQYF.

This chain connects TRBV7-9 to TRBJ2-5. Germline V gene lookup returns CDR1 SEHNR and CDR2 FQNEAQ (reference sequence). The CDR3 length is 14 residues. CDR3 protein: CASSLVLSPETQYF.

The J gene is TRBJ1-2, the V gene TRBV29-1; without DNA, the TCRdb call of TRBD1 cannot be checked. The CDR3 is 12 residues long. Germline CDR1 and CDR2: SQVTM and ANQGSEA. The chain's CDR3 is CSVDRVPYGYTF. Using reference TRBV29-1 and TRBJ1-2 for the parts outside the CDR3, the full variable domain is SAVISQKPSRDICQRGTSLTIQCQVDSQVTMMFWYRQQPGQSLTLIATANQGSEATYESGFVIDKFPISRPNLTFSTLTVSNMSPEDSSIYLCSVDRVPYGYTFGSGTRLTVV.

The chain couples TRBV4-3 to TRBJ2-2; TCRdb names TRBD2, which stays unverified in the absence of DNA. Per the germline V gene, CDR1 is LGHNA and CDR2 is YSLEER. There are 15 residues in the CDR3. The CDR3 loop is CASRAGTSGTGELFF.

The chain has TRBV27 and TRBJ2-7; TCRdb names TRBD1, which stays unverified in the absence of DNA. The CDR3 spans 14 residues. Germline CDR1 MNHEY, CDR2 SMNVEV (reference sequence). This CDR3 reads CASSLPGQNYEQYF.

The chain uses TRBV7-6 and TRBJ2-5; TCRdb lists TRBD2, though no DNA is available to test this call. Germline V gene sequence: CDR1 SGHVS, CDR2 FNYEAQ. The CDR3 contains 15 residues. The chain's CDR3 is CASSLGGLLLQTQYF.

The V and J genes are TRBV5-1 and TRBJ2-3; the TCRdb call, TRBD2, lacks DNA for checking. From germline, CDR1 is SGHRS and CDR2 YFSETQ. This CDR3 is 15 amino acids long. CDR3 protein: CASSLGRLDYHTQYF.

The chain employs TRBV2 and TRBJ2-4; TCRdb calls TRBD2, which cannot be checked without DNA. The CDR3 totals 18 residues. From germline, CDR1 is SNHLY and CDR2 FYNNEI. The CDR3 loop is CASSDGIGQTIPKNIQYF.

The chain employs TRBV5-1 and TRBJ2-2; TCRdb outputs TRBD2, but without DNA this stays unchecked. CDR3 size: 16 residues. Germline CDR1 and CDR2: SGHRS and YFSETQ. The CDR3 loop is CASSPSLAGNTGELFF.

The J gene is TRBJ2-1, the V gene TRBV28; TCRdb proposes TRBD2, but this gene call is untestable without DNA. Germline V lookup: CDR1 MDHEN, CDR2 SYDVKM. CDR3 size: 15 residues. The CDR3 reads CASSLTAGAMVEQFF.

The chain joins TRBV29-1 to TRBJ2-7; lacking DNA, the TRBD1 call made by TCRdb goes unchecked. Germline V gene lookup returns CDR1 SQVTM and CDR2 ANQGSEA. The CDR3 is 13 residues long. CDR3 amino acids: CSVVSQDSYEQYF.

The chain couples TRBV11-3 to TRBJ2-7; checking the TCRdb D call of TRBD1 is not possible without DNA. CDR3 length: 14 amino acids. The V gene's germline CDR1 is SGHNT and CDR2 YENEEA. Here the CDR3 reads CASSSSSGAYEQYF. Based on the CDR3 plus reference TRBV11-3 and TRBJ2-7, the full variable domain is EAGVVQSPRYKIIEKKQPVAFWCNPISGHNTLYWYLQNLGQGPELLIRYENEEAVDDSQLPKDRFSAERLKGVDSTLKIQPAELGDSAVYLCASSSSSGAYEQYFGPGTRLTVT.

The chain employs TRBV20-1 and TRBJ1-5; TCRdb's D gene call, TRBD1, goes unchecked for lack of DNA. CDR1 and CDR2 from the germline V gene are DFQATT and SNEGSKA (reference sequence). The CDR3 length is 16 residues. The CDR3: CSATSYLDRESQPQHF.

This chain links TRBV7-2 with TRBJ2-1; TCRdb's D call, TRBD1, is unchecked because there is no DNA. The CDR3 extends over 19 amino acids. Germline V gene data show CDR1 as SGHTA and CDR2 as FQGNSA. CDR3 amino acids: CASSLVPGGLDQLYNEQFF.

The chain has TRBV7-3 and TRBJ2-3. Per germline, CDR1 SGHTA and CDR2 FQGTGA. This CDR3 has 15 residues. CDR3 region: CASSSSGFYGDTQYF.

The chain recombines TRBV6-2 or TRBV6-3 with TRBJ2-5; TCRdb proposes TRBD2, but this gene call is untestable without DNA. Germline CDR1 MNHEY, CDR2 SVGEGT. The CDR3 runs 15 residues. The CDR3 protein is CASSRYLAGEETQYF.

The chain carries TRBV14 and TRBJ2-7; TCRdb gives TRBD2 as the D gene, but with no DNA this cannot be confirmed. Germline V lookup: CDR1 SGHDN, CDR2 FVKESK. This CDR3 is built from 12 residues. The CDR3 sequence: CASSQDGEEQYF.

V and J are TRBV5-6 and TRBJ2-7. The CDR3 is made up of 14 amino acids. The germline CDR1 and CDR2 sequences are SGHDT and YYEEEE. The CDR3 sequence: CASSWVGQPDEQYF.

The J gene is TRBJ1-2, the V gene TRBV29-1; TCRdb selects TRBD1, and the lack of DNA leaves this call unchecked. This CDR3 is built from 14 residues. Germline CDR1 SQVTM, CDR2 ANQGSEA. The CDR3 protein is CSVPRQDNLYGYTF.